One sample yielded the 4 T cell receptor beta chains listed below, sequenced in a study of blood T cells in healthy people across ages. A sample-barcoded 5' primer and a J-beta primer mix were used in a second PCR of roughly 7 to 11 cycles. TCRdb reanalysed the 5' RACE reads using MiXCR and keeps one entry per CDR3 protein. The sample lists about 1.1 million distinct CDR3 sequences, under 40% occurring once. Sequenced input: blood. These receptors were collected from a man younger than 35 in good health.

About this clonotype itself: This likely comes from a read error, as the CDR3 has no conserved phenylalanine or tryptophan at its end. The chain is built from TRBV5-1 and TRBJ2-5; D might be TRBD1 (5 bases). V lost 4 bases and J 1 base, leaving 11 bases between the germline ends. Looked up from germline, CDR1 is SGHRS and CDR2 is YFSETQ. The CDR3 is made up of 14 amino acids. CDR3 region: CASSPRTSQETQYL. The CDR3 nucleotides read TGCGCCAGCAGCCCTAGGACATCCCAAGAGACCCAGTACCTC.

V usage is TRBV6-2 or TRBV6-3 and J usage is TRBJ1-2; 8 bases are shared with TRBD1. CDR3 length: 14 amino acids. The V gene end was trimmed by 4 bases and the J gene end by 6 bases; junction bases not matched to a gene: 7. Looked up from germline, CDR1 is MNHEY and CDR2 is SVGEGT. Written as DNA, the CDR3 is TGTGCCAGCAGTTGGGACAGGAACCGTAATGGCTACACCTTC. This gives the protein CASSWDRNRNGYTF.

This chain links TRBV10-2 with TRBJ2-4; TRBD1 aligns across 8 bases. The J call may be faulty, since TRBJ2-7 better matches the DNA end. There are 15 residues in the CDR3. Germline loops: CDR1 WSHSY, CDR2 SAAADI. The CDR3 region is CASSGSSQGAYEQYF. The CDR3 DNA reads TGCGCCAGCAGTGGATCATCACAGGGGGCCTACGAGCAGTACTTC.

The rearrangement links TRBV4-1 to TRBJ1-1; D unresolved. This CDR3 comprises 12 residues. Deletions cut 6 bases from V and 4 bases from J, with 9 bases between. Germline loops: CDR1 MGHRA, CDR2 YSYEKL. CDR3 DNA: TGCGCCAGCAGTCAGAGTAGCACTGAAGCTTTCTTT. Translated: CASSQSSTEAFF.